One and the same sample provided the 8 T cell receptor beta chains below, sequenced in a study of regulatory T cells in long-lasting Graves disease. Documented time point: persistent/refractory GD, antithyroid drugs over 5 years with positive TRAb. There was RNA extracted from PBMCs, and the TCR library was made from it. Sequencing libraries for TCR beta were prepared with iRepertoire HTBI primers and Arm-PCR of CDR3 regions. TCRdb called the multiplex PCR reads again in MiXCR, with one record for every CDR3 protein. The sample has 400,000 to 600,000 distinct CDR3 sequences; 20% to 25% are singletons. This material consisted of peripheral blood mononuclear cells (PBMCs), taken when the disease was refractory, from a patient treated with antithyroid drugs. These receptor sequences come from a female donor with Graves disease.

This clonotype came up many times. CDR3: CASNPGPARGMNTEAFF. In nucleotides, the CDR3 is TGTGCCAGCAATCCAGGGCCCGCCCGAGGGATGAACACTGAAGCTTTCTTT. This sequence joins TRBV28 and TRBJ1-1; possible D gene TRBD1, 5 bases. V lost 7 bases and J 0 bases, leaving 21 bases between the germline ends. In germline, CDR1 is MDHEN, CDR2 SYDVKM. CDR3 length equals 17 residues. The whole variable domain, remainder taken from reference TRBV28 and TRBJ1-1, is DVKVTQSSRYLVKRTGEKVFLECVQDMDHENMFWYRQDPGLGLRLIYFSYDVKMKEKGDIPEGYSVSREKKERFSLILESASTNQTSMYLCASNPGPARGMNTEAFFGQGTRLTVV.

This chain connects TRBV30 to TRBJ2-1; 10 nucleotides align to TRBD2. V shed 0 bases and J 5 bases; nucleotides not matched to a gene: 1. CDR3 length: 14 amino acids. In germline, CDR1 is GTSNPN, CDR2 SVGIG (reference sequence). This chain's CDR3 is CAWSVLAGNNEQFF. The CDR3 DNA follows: TGTGCCTGGAGTGTACTAGCGGGGAACAATGAGCAGTTCTTC.

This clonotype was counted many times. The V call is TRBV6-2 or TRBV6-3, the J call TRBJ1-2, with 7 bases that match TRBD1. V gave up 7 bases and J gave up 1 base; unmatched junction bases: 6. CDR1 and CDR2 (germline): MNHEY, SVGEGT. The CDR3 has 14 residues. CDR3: CASTTGQINYGYTF. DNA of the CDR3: TGTGCCAGCACCACGGGACAGATTAACTATGGCTACACCTTC.

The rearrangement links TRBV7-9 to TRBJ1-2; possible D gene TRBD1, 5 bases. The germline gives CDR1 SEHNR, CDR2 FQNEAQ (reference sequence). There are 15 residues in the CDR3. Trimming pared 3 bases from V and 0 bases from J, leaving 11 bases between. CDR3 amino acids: CASSLPQGPNYGYTF. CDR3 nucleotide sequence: TGTGCCAGCAGCTTGCCTCAGGGACCTAACTATGGCTACACCTTC. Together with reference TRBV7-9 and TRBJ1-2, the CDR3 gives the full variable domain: DTGVSQNPRHKITKRGQNVTFRCDPISEHNRLYWYRQTLGQGPEFLTYFQNEAQLEKSRLLSDRFSAERPKGSFSTLEIQRTEQGDSAMYLCASSLPQGPNYGYTFGSGTRLTVV.

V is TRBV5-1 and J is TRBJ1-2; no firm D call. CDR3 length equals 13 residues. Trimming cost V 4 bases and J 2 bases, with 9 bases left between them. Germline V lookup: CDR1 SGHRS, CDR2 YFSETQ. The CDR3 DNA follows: TGCGCCAGCAGCCCTCTGCAGAACTATGGCTACACCTTC. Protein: CASSPLQNYGYTF.

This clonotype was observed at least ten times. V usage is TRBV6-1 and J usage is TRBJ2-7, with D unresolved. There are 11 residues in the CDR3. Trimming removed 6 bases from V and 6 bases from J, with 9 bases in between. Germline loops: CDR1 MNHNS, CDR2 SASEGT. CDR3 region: CASSSWAEQYF. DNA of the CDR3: TGTGCCAGCAGCAGCTGGGCCGAGCAGTACTTC.

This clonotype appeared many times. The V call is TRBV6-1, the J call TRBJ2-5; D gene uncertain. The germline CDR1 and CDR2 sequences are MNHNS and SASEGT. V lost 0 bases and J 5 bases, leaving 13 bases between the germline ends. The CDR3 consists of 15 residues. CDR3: CASSEARDELETQYF. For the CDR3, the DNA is TGTGCCAGCAGTGAAGCGCGAGATGAATTGGAGACCCAGTACTTC.

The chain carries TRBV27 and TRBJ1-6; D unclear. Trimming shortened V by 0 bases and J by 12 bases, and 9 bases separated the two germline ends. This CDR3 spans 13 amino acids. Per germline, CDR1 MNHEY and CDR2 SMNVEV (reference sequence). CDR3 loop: CASSLSFGRPLHF. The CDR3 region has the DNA TGTGCCAGCAGTTTATCATTTGGGCGACCCCTCCACTTT.